The rows below give T cell receptor beta chains drawn from one sample of a study of beta chain features in type 1 diabetes. Sequenced by immunoSEQ multiplex PCR; TCRdb stores in-frame clones only, minus some. This sample has 350,000 to 450,000 clones, with approximately 15% found just once. The sample comprised naive CD4+ T cells from blood. The receptors shown here come from a man aged 25-45 years in good health. CDR3s include the opening cysteine and the closing phenylalanine or tryptophan.

V gene	J gene	CDR3 protein
TRBV5-1	TRBJ1-1	CASSVNRATEAFF
TRBV15	TRBJ2-2	CAAGRISGELFF
TRBV7-2	TRBJ2-3	CASSLVGQGTDTQYF
TRBV9	TRBJ2-3	CASSVGGRHTDTQYF
TRBV7-9	TRBJ1-1	CASREPGQEAFF
TRBV7-2	TRBJ2-1	CASSRGGGEQFF
TRBV29-1	TRBJ1-2	CSGRGIYGYTF
TRBV18	TRBJ2-2	CASSPSGVGELFF
TRBV10-3	TRBJ2-7	CAIRGRTGLPYEQYF
TRBV10-3	TRBJ2-3	CAISETTGLGTDTQYF
TRBV7-8	TRBJ2-1	CASSPGISGSSSYNEQFF
TRBV20-1	TRBJ2-3	CSHSVLDTQYF
TRBV2	TRBJ2-3	CASSSSRSTDTQYF
TRBV29-1	TRBJ2-1	CSVGVAISYNEQFF
TRBV10-3	TRBJ2-6	CAISDLIQRDLSGANVLTF
TRBV5-4	TRBJ2-1	CASSLGPYNEQFF
TRBV29-1	TRBJ2-5	CSVERQATRKTQYF